This TCR beta chain was profiled in a study of cytomegalovirus exposure and HLA in healthy donors. The primer mix had 60 Vbeta and 13 Jbeta primers. Some clones are missing from TCRdb's copy, which holds only in-frame ones; the method was immunoSEQ multiplex PCR. The sample holds approximately 80,000 clones. Unmatched junction bases numbered 4, after V lost 5 bases and J lost 2 bases. The CDR3 is made up of 13 amino acids. Germline-derived CDR1 and CDR2 are SQVTM and ANQGSEA. V and J are TRBV29-1 and TRBJ2-7; 9 nucleotides line up with TRBD1. The sample taken for sequencing was PBMCs. The sequence derives from a woman in her 30s in good health and CMV-seronegative. The CDR3 region is CSVRTGATYEQYF. CDR3 in DNA: TGCAGCGTTCGGACAGGGGCGACCTACGAGCAGTACTTC.